This TCR beta chain appears in the sequencing data of a study of T cell changes during pregnancy in multiple sclerosis. CDR3 length equals 16 residues. The germline V gene encodes CDR1 SGHKS and CDR2 YYEKEE (reference sequence). The J segment lost 3 bases and the V segment lost 6 bases, leaving 15 bases of the junction unmatched. Only in-frame clones appear in the TCRdb table, and some are missing; sequencing was by immunoSEQ multiplex PCR. The sample consists of tens of thousands of clones, about nine tenths of them appearing once. Here the sequenced sample was peripheral blood, taken in the first trimester of pregnancy. The source of this sequence is a female donor in good health, enrolled as a control in a pregnancy study. The chain employs TRBV5-5 and TRBJ2-7; 7 nucleotides line up with TRBD1. CDR3 in amino acids: CASNNRLQGDVYEQYF. DNA of the CDR3: TGTGCCAGCAACAACCGGCTCCAGGGGGATGTCTACGAGCAGTACTTC.